This T cell receptor beta chain stems from a study of T cells in Graves' hyperthyroidism and ophthalmopathy. Study summary: Peripheral blood was taken when the disease was first diagnosed, before any treatment began. Findings and caveats of the study: Most thyroid-expanded clonotypes above 0.001 were also found in blood.

The diagnostic basis comprised clinical symptoms, serum thyroxine and TRAb, thyroid ultrasound and orbital computed tomography. Fresh peripheral blood, 8 to 10 ml, was the source of the PBMCs. The V gene's germline CDR1 is SGHVS and CDR2 FQNEAQ. Trimming removed 3 bases from V and 3 bases from J, with 12 bases in between. CDR3 length: 14 residues. This clonotype has at least ten counts. No antigen is known for it. RNA transcripts served as the template for amplifying TCR beta CDR3 regions. With the HTBI primer set, the TCR CDR3 went through a first round of RT-PCR. MiXCR was run by TCRdb on the multiplex PCR reads, yielding one entry per CDR3 protein. There are hundreds of thousands of distinct CDR3 sequences in the sample; roughly 20% occur only once, and over 30% lies in the top ten.

This TCR derives from a man aged 25-40 years with Graves' ophthalmopathy. The chain uses TRBV7-8 and TRBJ2-7; possible D gene TRBD2, 6 bases. Sequencing was carried out using blood. The CDR3 DNA reads TGTGCCAGCAGCTTCGGGGGTCCTTACTACGAGCAGTACTTC. Its translation: CASSFGGPYYEQYF.